This entry features one TCR beta chain sequence. Antigen unknown. This sample was taken from a study of T-cell reconstitution after alpha-beta-depleted transplantation in children. Unique molecular identifiers were incorporated when the TCRbeta library was constructed. From the PCR reads, TCRdb called clonotypes with MiXCR, one entry per CDR3 protein. The table has roughly 570,000 distinct CDR3 sequences, roughly 30% seen once. Study-level results: The study traced high day-60 TCRbeta diversity in some patients to surviving recipient T cells and thymic progenitors. About two months after transplant, alpha-beta T cells reportedly came from several hundred expanded graft clones. Diversity and T-cell counts at one year after transplant derived mostly from new T cells.

V shed 1 base and J shed 10 bases, with 20 bases lying between them. The CDR3 runs 16 residues. The V gene is TRBV12-3 or TRBV12-4, the J gene TRBJ2-1; D remains unclear. The source material was PBMCs, sampled before TCRalphabeta/CD19-depleted stem cell transplant. This receptor was obtained from a boy in the first two years of life with Wiskott-Aldrich syndrome, due to receive a stem cell transplant. The chain's CDR3 is CASSLDLGTSIGEQFF. In DNA, the CDR3 is TGTGCCAGCAGTTTAGACCTGGGCACCTCAATCGGGGAGCAGTTCTTC.